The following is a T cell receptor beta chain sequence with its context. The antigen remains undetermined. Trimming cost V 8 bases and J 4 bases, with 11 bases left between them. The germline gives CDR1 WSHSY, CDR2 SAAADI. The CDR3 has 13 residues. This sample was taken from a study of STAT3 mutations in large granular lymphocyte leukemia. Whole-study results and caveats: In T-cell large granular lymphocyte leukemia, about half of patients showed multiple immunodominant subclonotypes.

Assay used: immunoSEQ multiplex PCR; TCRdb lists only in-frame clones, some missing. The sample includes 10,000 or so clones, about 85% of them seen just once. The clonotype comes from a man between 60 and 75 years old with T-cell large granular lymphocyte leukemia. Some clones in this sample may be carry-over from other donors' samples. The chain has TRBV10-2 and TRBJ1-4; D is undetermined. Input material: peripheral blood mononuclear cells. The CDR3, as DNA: TGCGCCAGCCAGGAAACCCTTAATGAAAAACTGTTTTTT. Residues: CASQETLNEKLFF.